This is a list of T cell receptor beta chains from one sample in a study of T cells expressing NK-cell markers. Each CDR3 protein gets one entry in TCRdb, which reprocessed the 5' RACE reads and gives no DNA. The ten most abundant clones cover roughly 5.2% of a sample with 350,000 to 450,000 distinct CDR3 sequences. The sequenced material came from blood T cells: a sorted CD56 or NKG2C T cell subset, CD4+ or CD8+ T cells, or bulk PBMC T cells (not recorded which). The receptors here all came from a man aged 18-75 years in good health. Each CDR3 is given with its conserved first and last residue.

V	J	CDR3
TRBV12-3/TRBV12-4	TRBJ2-1	CASSAQTGLYNEQFF
TRBV2	TRBJ2-1	CASSESQALLSYNEQFF
TRBV14	TRBJ1-1	CASSQDWNRLTEAFF
TRBV24-1	TRBJ2-7	CATSLGGDRAYEQYF
TRBV6-1	TRBJ2-2	CASSGPAGGLSGELFF
TRBV12-3/TRBV12-4	TRBJ1-6	CASTRQGAVNSPLHF
TRBV13	TRBJ2-1	CASSLSPGRSAGEQFF
TRBV29-1	TRBJ2-1	CSALLYGAYNEQFF
TRBV5-5	TRBJ1-1	CASSLLWGQGANTEAFF
TRBV12-3/TRBV12-4	TRBJ2-2	CASSLSNRWKGELFF
TRBV27	TRBJ2-3	CASSPLTGWADTQYF
TRBV6-6	TRBJ2-7	CASNPRQTGEQYF
TRBV7-2	TRBJ2-1	CASSLAHSIINEQFF
TRBV2	TRBJ2-2	CASSEARSNTGELFF
TRBV7-9	TRBJ1-1	CASSMFPMNTEAFF
TRBV7-2	TRBJ2-1	CATSRAPPDNEQFF
TRBV12-3/TRBV12-4	TRBJ2-3	CASSLAASTQYF
TRBV27	TRBJ2-1	CASSWGGPAVSKEFF
TRBV12-3/TRBV12-4	TRBJ2-4	CASSADRVTNIQYF
TRBV5-1	TRBJ2-5	CASSLIAGPQETQYF
TRBV14	TRBJ1-4	CASSRGTGGPQKLFF
TRBV20-1	TRBJ2-3	CSATVGGRDTQYF
TRBV10-3	TRBJ2-7	CAISEGGTRYEQYF
TRBV27	TRBJ1-2	CASSPVWTGGAFGYTF
TRBV5-1	TRBJ2-5	CASSFGVGETQYF
TRBV20-1	TRBJ2-5	CSASLRSQETQYF
TRBV7-2	TRBJ2-3	CASTTSGLGTDTQYF
TRBV5-1	TRBJ2-1	CASSLGSTISYNEQFF
TRBV27	TRBJ2-1	CASSLRVAGSSYNEQFF
TRBV7-7	TRBJ2-1	CASSLELGLYNEQFF
TRBV2	TRBJ2-7	CASSEDRLVNEQYF
TRBV5-1	TRBJ2-7	CASSPLALGEQYF
TRBV11-3	TRBJ2-7	CASSLQAGVDYEQYF
TRBV7-9	TRBJ1-3	CASSLVGRSGNTIYF
TRBV12-5	TRBJ2-2	CASGLWTGGAGELFF
TRBV7-9	TRBJ1-6	CASSWGQLYSPLHF
TRBV27	TRBJ2-3	CASSVRTGADTQYF
TRBV6-1	TRBJ2-7	CASSLGEGRLLAEQYF
TRBV7-7	TRBJ2-7	CASAGTTGGEQYF
TRBV7-2	TRBJ1-3	CASSNRVPLGNTIYF